These T cell receptor beta chains were read from a single sample in a study of blood T cell repertoires in COVID-19. Some clones are missing from TCRdb's copy, which holds only in-frame ones; the method was immunoSEQ multiplex PCR. Of 200,000 to 250,000 clones in the sample, roughly 90% were seen once. Sequenced material: peripheral blood. These receptor sequences come from a man in his sixties or seventies with acute or convalescent COVID-19. CDR3s include the opening cysteine and the closing phenylalanine or tryptophan. A D gene is named only where the DNA matches it firmly. Part of the rows lack a size; the others show once, few, many or a class for expanded clones.

clone size: once
J gene: TRBJ1-2
D gene: -
V gene: TRBV19
CDR3 DNA: TGTGCCAGTAGTATAGAACGGCGTCAGGGCTTGGGCAACTATGGCTACACCTTC
CDR3 protein: CASSIERRQGLGNYGYTF

clone size: -
J gene: TRBJ2-1
D gene: -
V gene: TRBV3-1/TRBV3-2
CDR3 DNA: TGTGCCAGCAGCCCATTAGCGCGGAGCTCCTACAATGAGCAGTTCTTC
CDR3 protein: CASSPLARSSYNEQFF

clone size: -
J gene: TRBJ2-7
D gene: -
V gene: TRBV5-5
CDR3 DNA: TGTGCCAGCAGCCCCCCTAGTGGAAAAGAGCAGTACTTC
CDR3 protein: CASSPPSGKEQYF

clone size: few
J gene: TRBJ1-2
D gene: TRBD1
V gene: TRBV5-6
CDR3 DNA: TGTGCCAGCAGACCGGGACAGATAGCATATGGCTACACCTTC
CDR3 protein: CASRPGQIAYGYTF

clone size: once
J gene: TRBJ2-5
D gene: TRBD1
V gene: TRBV24-1
CDR3 DNA: TGTGCCACCAGTGATTCCGGGACAGACGGGGAGACCCAGTACTTC
CDR3 protein: CATSDSGTDGETQYF

clone size: -
J gene: TRBJ2-1
D gene: TRBD1
V gene: TRBV6-6
CDR3 DNA: TGTGCCAGCAGTAATACAGGGGGCACATACAATGAGCAGTTCTTC
CDR3 protein: CASSNTGGTYNEQFF

clone size: -
J gene: TRBJ2-1
D gene: TRBD1
V gene: TRBV10-3
CDR3 DNA: TGTGCCATCAGTAAGACAGGGGATGAGCAGTTCTTC
CDR3 protein: CAISKTGDEQFF

clone size: -
J gene: TRBJ1-6
D gene: -
V gene: TRBV10-3
CDR3 DNA: TGTGCCATCAGCCCCAATAATTCACCCCTCCACTTT
CDR3 protein: CAISPNNSPLHF

clone size: few
J gene: TRBJ1-2
D gene: TRBD1
V gene: TRBV29-1
CDR3 DNA: TGCAGCGTTCTAGGAGGGGGCGATGGCTACACCTTC
CDR3 protein: CSVLGGGDGYTF

clone size: -
J gene: TRBJ2-7
D gene: -
V gene: TRBV18
CDR3 DNA: TGTGCCAGCTCACCCTCACGGTCGTCCTACGAGCAGTACTTC
CDR3 protein: CASSPSRSSYEQYF

clone size: -
J gene: TRBJ2-2
D gene: -
V gene: TRBV7-2
CDR3 DNA: TGTGCCAGCAGCCAGAACCCAGGGCGGGGCGGGGAGCTGTTTTTT
CDR3 protein: CASSQNPGRGGELFF

clone size: -
J gene: TRBJ1-1
D gene: -
V gene: TRBV27
CDR3 DNA: TGTGCCAGCAGAAGCCTACCGGGGGACACTGAAGCTTTCTTT
CDR3 protein: CASRSLPGDTEAFF

clone size: many
J gene: TRBJ2-6
D gene: -
V gene: TRBV6-1
CDR3 DNA: TGTGCCAGCAGTGAACAACAGGGTTCTGGGGCCAACGTCCTGACTTTC
CDR3 protein: CASSEQQGSGANVLTF

clone size: once
J gene: TRBJ1-2
D gene: -
V gene: TRBV3-1/TRBV3-2
CDR3 DNA: TGTGCCAGCAGCCAAGGCGGGGCGGGAGCAAACTATGGCTACACCTTC
CDR3 protein: CASSQGGAGANYGYTF

clone size: -
J gene: TRBJ2-3
D gene: TRBD2
V gene: TRBV7-9
CDR3 DNA: TGTGCCAGCAGACGGGGACTAGCGGGAGGGTCGGCAGATACGCAGTATTTT
CDR3 protein: CASRRGLAGGSADTQYF

clone size: -
J gene: TRBJ2-6
D gene: -
V gene: TRBV11-2
CDR3 DNA: TGTGCCAGCAGCTTACTCGGCCCGGGGTCTGGGGCCAACGTCCTGACTTTC
CDR3 protein: CASSLLGPGSGANVLTF

clone size: -
J gene: TRBJ2-7
D gene: TRBD1
V gene: TRBV11-2
CDR3 DNA: TGTGCCAGCAGCTTAGGACAGGGGAGAGACGAGCAGTACTTC
CDR3 protein: CASSLGQGRDEQYF

clone size: few
J gene: TRBJ1-3
D gene: -
V gene: TRBV24-1
CDR3 DNA: TGTGCCACCAGTGATCCGTCCCTCTCTGGAAACACCATATATTTT
CDR3 protein: CATSDPSLSGNTIYF

clone size: -
J gene: TRBJ1-1
D gene: -
V gene: TRBV19
CDR3 DNA: TGTGCCAGTAGTGTGGCCCTGAACACTGAAGCTTTCTTT
CDR3 protein: CASSVALNTEAFF

clone size: -
J gene: TRBJ1-1
D gene: -
V gene: TRBV2
CDR3 DNA: TGTGCCAGCTCCGTGCTAGGATCCACTGAAGCTTTCTTT
CDR3 protein: CASSVLGSTEAFF